This T cell receptor (beta chain) was recovered during a study of blood T cell repertoires in COVID-19. Study details: Sources were T cells, B-cell-depleted T cells, or PBMCs; the material itself was cDNA or gDNA.

Trimming took off 11 bases at V and 5 bases at J, with 21 bases between the two ends. From germline, CDR1 is MNHEY and CDR2 SVGAGI. The CDR3 spans 14 residues. TCRdb's table, derived via immunoSEQ multiplex PCR, lists solely in-frame clones and lacks some. Here the sample spans 99,000 or so clones, around nine tenths being singletons. In this sample, this clone turned up once. The clonotype originates from a middle-aged man with COVID-19, enrolled during active disease. This sequence joins TRBV6-5 and TRBJ2-5; TRBD2 might be the D (6 bases). The sample taken for sequencing was peripheral blood. The CDR3 coding sequence is TGTGCCTGCCAAGCAGGCATTGGGGGGGAGACCCAGTACTTC. Translated, it gives CACQAGIGGETQYF.